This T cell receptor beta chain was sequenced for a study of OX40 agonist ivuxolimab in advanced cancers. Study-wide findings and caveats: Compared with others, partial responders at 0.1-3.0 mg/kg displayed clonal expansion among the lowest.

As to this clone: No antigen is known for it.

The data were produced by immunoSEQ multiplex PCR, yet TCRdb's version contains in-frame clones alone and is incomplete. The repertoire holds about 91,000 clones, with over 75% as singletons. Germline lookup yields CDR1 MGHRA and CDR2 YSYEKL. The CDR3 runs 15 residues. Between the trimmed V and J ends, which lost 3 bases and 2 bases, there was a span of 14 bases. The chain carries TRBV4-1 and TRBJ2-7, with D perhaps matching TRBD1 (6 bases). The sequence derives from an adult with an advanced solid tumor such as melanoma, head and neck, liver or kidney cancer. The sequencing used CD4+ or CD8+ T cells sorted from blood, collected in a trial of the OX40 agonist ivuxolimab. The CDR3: CASSQKDSGTYEQYF. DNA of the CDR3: TGCGCCAGCAGCCAGAAGGACAGCGGCACCTACGAGCAGTACTTC.